This T cell receptor beta chain was captured by sequencing in a study of blood T cell repertoires in COVID-19. The table came from immunoSEQ multiplex PCR; TCRdb's copy has only in-frame clones and leaves some out. The table lists approximately 170,000 clones, around 83% of them singletons. Trimming pared 0 bases from V and 10 bases from J, leaving 10 bases between. The CDR3 has 14 residues. The germline CDR1 and CDR2 sequences are MNHNS and SASEGT. This clonotype was sampled from a woman aged 50 to 60 in a cohort exposed to, infected with or recovered from COVID-19 (not recorded which). Input material: PBMCs or T cells enriched from blood (not recorded which). The chain joins TRBV6-1 to TRBJ1-6; D is uncertain. CDR3 region: CASSEAEGESPLHF. CDR3 nucleotides: TGTGCCAGCAGTGAAGCTGAGGGTGAATCACCCCTCCACTTT.